This T cell receptor (beta chain) appears in the sequencing data of a study of T cells and Merkel cell carcinoma outcomes. Points from the study as a whole: Reportedly, T-cell repertoire with density predicts Merkel cell carcinoma outcomes.

The protocol was immunoSEQ multiplex PCR, while the TCRdb copy is restricted to in-frame clones and leaves out a portion. Among approximately 10,000 clones listed, nearly 97% were seen once. The CDR3 is made up of 16 amino acids. Germline CDR1 KGHSH, CDR2 LQKENI. The V and J ends lost 3 bases and 4 bases, in that order; junction bases with no gene match: 4. Comment on this clone: Antigen: not known.

This chain joins TRBV18 and TRBJ2-2; TRBD2 matches at 11 bases. The TCR originated in a human donor with Merkel cell carcinoma. Material: tumor tissue from Merkel cell carcinoma. DNA of the CDR3: TGTGCCAGCTCACCCCAGACTAGCGGGATCACCGGGGAGCTGTTTTTT. Protein product: CASSPQTSGITGELFF.